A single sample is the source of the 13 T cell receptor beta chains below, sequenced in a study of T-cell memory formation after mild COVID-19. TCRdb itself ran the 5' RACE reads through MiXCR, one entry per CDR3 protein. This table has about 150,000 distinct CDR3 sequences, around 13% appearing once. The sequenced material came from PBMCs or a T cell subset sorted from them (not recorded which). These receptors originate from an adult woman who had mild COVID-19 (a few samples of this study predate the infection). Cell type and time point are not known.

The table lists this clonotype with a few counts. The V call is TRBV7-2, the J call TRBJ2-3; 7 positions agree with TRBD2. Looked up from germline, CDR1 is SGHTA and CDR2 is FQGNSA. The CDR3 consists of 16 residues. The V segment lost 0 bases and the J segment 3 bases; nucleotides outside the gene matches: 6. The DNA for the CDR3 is TGTGCCAGCAGCTTAGCGTGGGCGGGGGAGACAGATACGCAGTATTTT. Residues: CASSLAWAGETDTQYF.

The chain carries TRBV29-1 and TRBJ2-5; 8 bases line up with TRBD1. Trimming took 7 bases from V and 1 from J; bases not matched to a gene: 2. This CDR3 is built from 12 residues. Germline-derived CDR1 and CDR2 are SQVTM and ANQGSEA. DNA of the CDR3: TGCAGCGCTGGACAGGGCCAAGAGACCCAGTACTTC. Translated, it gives CSAGQGQETQYF. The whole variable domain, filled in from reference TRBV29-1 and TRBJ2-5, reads SAVISQKPSRDICQRGTSLTIQCQVDSQVTMMFWYRQQPGQSLTLIATANQGSEATYESGFVIDKFPISRPNLTFSTLTVSNMSPEDSSIYLCSAGQGQETQYFGPGTRLLVL.

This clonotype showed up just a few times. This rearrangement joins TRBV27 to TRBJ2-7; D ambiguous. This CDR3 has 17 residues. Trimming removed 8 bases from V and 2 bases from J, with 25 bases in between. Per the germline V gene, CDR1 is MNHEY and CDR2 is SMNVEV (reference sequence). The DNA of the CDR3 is TGTGCCAGCCCCTTCTGCTGGGCCAATCCTCCGACCTACGAGCAGTACTTC. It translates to CASPFCWANPPTYEQYF.

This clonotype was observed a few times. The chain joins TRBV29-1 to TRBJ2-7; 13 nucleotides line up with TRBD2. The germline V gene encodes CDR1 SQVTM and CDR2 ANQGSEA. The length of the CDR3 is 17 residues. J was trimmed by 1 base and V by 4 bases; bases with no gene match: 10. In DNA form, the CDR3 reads TGCAGCGTTGTCCCCGGACTAGCGGGAGCCCATTCCTACGAGCAGTACTTC. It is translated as CSVVPGLAGAHSYEQYF.

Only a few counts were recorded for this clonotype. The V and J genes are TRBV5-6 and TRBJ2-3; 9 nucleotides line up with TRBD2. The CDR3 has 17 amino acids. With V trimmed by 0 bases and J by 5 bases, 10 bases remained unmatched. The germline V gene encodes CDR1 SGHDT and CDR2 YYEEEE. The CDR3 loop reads CASSLEASGVSGDTQYF. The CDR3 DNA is TGTGCCAGCAGCTTGGAGGCTAGCGGGGTTAGTGGAGATACGCAGTATTTT.

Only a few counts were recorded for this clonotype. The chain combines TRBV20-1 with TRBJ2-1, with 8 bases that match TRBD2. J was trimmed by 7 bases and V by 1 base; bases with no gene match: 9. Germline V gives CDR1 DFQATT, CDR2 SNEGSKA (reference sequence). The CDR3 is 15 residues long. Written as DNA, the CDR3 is TGCAGTGCTAGAGCCCTCGGCGGGAGGTTGAATGAGCAGTTCTTC. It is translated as CSARALGGRLNEQFF.

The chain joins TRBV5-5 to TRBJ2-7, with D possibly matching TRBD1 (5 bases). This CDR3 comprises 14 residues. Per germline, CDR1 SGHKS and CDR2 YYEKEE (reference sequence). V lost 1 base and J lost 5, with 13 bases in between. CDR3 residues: CASSLKGIPNEQYF. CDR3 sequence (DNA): TGTGCCAGCAGCTTGAAGGGGATTCCTAACGAGCAGTACTTC.

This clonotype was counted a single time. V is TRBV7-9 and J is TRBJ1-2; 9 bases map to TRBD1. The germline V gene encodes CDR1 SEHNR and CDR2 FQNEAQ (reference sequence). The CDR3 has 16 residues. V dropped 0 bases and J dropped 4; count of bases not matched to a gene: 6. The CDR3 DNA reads TGTGCCAGCAGCTTAGCGCTTGGGACAGGGAGCTATGGCTACACCTTC. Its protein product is CASSLALGTGSYGYTF.

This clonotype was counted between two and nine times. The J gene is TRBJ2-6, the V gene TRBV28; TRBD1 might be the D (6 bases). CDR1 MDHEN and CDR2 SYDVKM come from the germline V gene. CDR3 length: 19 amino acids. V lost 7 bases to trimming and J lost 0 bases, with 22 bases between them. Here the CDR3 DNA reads TGTGCCAGCACACCTATGAGGGGGATGGCCCTCTCTGGGGCCAACGTCCTGACTTTC. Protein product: CASTPMRGMALSGANVLTF.

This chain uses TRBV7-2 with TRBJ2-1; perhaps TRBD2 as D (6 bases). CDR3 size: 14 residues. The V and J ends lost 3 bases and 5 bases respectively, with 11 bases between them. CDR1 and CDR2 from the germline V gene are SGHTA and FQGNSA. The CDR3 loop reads CASSFTEGNNEQFF. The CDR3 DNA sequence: TGTGCCAGCAGCTTCACGGAGGGTAACAATGAGCAGTTCTTC.

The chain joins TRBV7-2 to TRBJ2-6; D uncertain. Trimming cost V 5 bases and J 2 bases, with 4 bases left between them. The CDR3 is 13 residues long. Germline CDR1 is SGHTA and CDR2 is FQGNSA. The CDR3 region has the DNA TGTGCCAGCAGCCTGGCTGGGGCCAACGTCCTGACTTTC. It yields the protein CASSLAGANVLTF.

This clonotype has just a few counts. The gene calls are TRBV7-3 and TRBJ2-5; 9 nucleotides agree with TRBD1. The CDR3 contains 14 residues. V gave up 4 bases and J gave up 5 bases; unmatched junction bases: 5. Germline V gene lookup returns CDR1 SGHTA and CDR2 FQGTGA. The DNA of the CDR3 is TGTGCCAGCAGCTCGGACAGGGGTGGGGAGACCCAGTACTTC. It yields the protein CASSSDRGGETQYF.

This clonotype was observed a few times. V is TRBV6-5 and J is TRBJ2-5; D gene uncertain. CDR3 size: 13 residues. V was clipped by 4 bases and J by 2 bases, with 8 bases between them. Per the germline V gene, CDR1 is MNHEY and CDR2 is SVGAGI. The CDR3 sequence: CASSWAEQETQYF. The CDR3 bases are TGTGCCAGCAGTTGGGCGGAACAAGAGACCCAGTACTTC.